Listed below are T cell receptor beta chains from one sample, sequenced in a study of cytomegalovirus exposure and HLA in healthy donors. Method: immunoSEQ multiplex PCR; TCRdb's copy keeps in-frame clones and lacks some. The profile shows approximately 190,000 clones, around four fifths of them singletons. The sample comprised PBMCs. These receptors were taken from a woman between 18 and 30 years old in good health and CMV-seronegative. The CDR3 runs from the conserved cysteine through the conserved F or W. D genes are given only for firm matches. Part of the rows lack a size; the others show once, few, many or a class for expanded clones.

v_call: TRBV5-6
clone_size: NA
d_call: TRBD1
j_call: TRBJ1-1
cdr3_aa: CASSFRDRAGTEAFF
cdr3_nt: TGTGCCAGCAGCTTCCGGGACAGGGCGGGCACTGAAGCTTTCTTT

v_call: TRBV5-4
clone_size: once
d_call: NA
j_call: TRBJ2-1
cdr3_aa: CASSLGLVEQFF
cdr3_nt: TGTGCCAGCAGCTTGGGACTCGTTGAGCAGTTCTTC

v_call: TRBV6-5
clone_size: once
d_call: TRBD1
j_call: TRBJ1-4
cdr3_aa: CASSTTGGGNEKLFF
cdr3_nt: TGTGCCAGCAGTACGACAGGGGGCGGGAATGAAAAACTGTTTTTT

v_call: TRBV19
clone_size: NA
d_call: NA
j_call: TRBJ1-5
cdr3_aa: CASSLFFQGPLNQPQHF
cdr3_nt: TGTGCCAGTAGTCTTTTTTTCCAGGGCCCACTCAATCAGCCCCAGCATTTT

v_call: TRBV20-1
clone_size: few
d_call: NA
j_call: TRBJ2-7
cdr3_aa: CSAKDRNEQYF
cdr3_nt: TGCAGTGCTAAAGACAGAAACGAGCAGTACTTC

v_call: TRBV2
clone_size: NA
d_call: NA
j_call: TRBJ2-5
cdr3_aa: CASTVGDRSQETQYF
cdr3_nt: TGTGCCAGCACCGTCGGTGACAGGTCCCAAGAGACCCAGTACTTC

v_call: TRBV27
clone_size: once
d_call: NA
j_call: TRBJ2-5
cdr3_aa: CASSPGGRETQYF
cdr3_nt: TGTGCCAGCAGTCCGGGGGGCCGAGAGACCCAGTACTTC

v_call: TRBV29-1
clone_size: NA
d_call: NA
j_call: TRBJ1-1
cdr3_aa: CSVEKGAEAFF
cdr3_nt: TGCAGCGTTGAAAAGGGAGCTGAAGCTTTCTTT

v_call: TRBV4-2
clone_size: NA
d_call: TRBD1
j_call: TRBJ1-6
cdr3_aa: CASSPGTEASPLHF
cdr3_nt: TGTGCCAGCAGCCCTGGGACAGAGGCTTCACCCCTCCACTTT

v_call: TRBV27
clone_size: NA
d_call: TRBD1
j_call: TRBJ2-7
cdr3_aa: CASSATTGGGGEQYF
cdr3_nt: TGTGCCAGCAGTGCAACGACAGGGGGCGGGGGCGAGCAGTACTTC

v_call: TRBV7-9
clone_size: NA
d_call: NA
j_call: TRBJ1-2
cdr3_aa: CASSLDLLANYGYTF
cdr3_nt: TGTGCCAGCAGCTTAGACCTGTTAGCTAACTATGGCTACACCTTC

v_call: TRBV27
clone_size: NA
d_call: TRBD2
j_call: TRBJ2-3
cdr3_aa: CASSLRGSATDTQYF
cdr3_nt: TGTGCCAGCAGTTTACGCGGGAGTGCGACAGATACGCAGTATTTT

v_call: TRBV27
clone_size: NA
d_call: NA
j_call: TRBJ1-1
cdr3_aa: CASSTQGGPFEAFF
cdr3_nt: TGTGCCAGCAGTACACAGGGAGGGCCCTTTGAAGCTTTCTTT

v_call: TRBV18
clone_size: NA
d_call: TRBD2
j_call: TRBJ2-1
cdr3_aa: CASSPTGTTNEQFF
cdr3_nt: TGTGCCAGCTCACCAACCGGGACTACCAATGAGCAGTTCTTC

v_call: TRBV7-9
clone_size: NA
d_call: TRBD1
j_call: TRBJ1-1
cdr3_aa: CASSSLGTGDSSEAFF
cdr3_nt: TGTGCCAGCAGCTCCCTCGGGACAGGGGATTCTTCTGAAGCTTTCTTT

v_call: TRBV28
clone_size: NA
d_call: TRBD1
j_call: TRBJ1-5
cdr3_aa: CASSLMGTGVRNQPQHF
cdr3_nt: TGTGCCAGCAGTTTAATGGGGACAGGGGTGCGGAATCAGCCCCAGCATTTT

v_call: TRBV6-5
clone_size: NA
d_call: TRBD1
j_call: TRBJ2-7
cdr3_aa: CVSSPTGGYEQYF
cdr3_nt: TGTGTCAGCAGTCCGACAGGGGGCTACGAGCAGTACTTC

v_call: TRBV5-1
clone_size: once
d_call: TRBD2
j_call: TRBJ2-5
cdr3_aa: CASSFGLAGGETQYF
cdr3_nt: TGCGCCAGCAGCTTCGGCCTAGCGGGAGGGGAGACCCAGTACTTC

v_call: TRBV13
clone_size: NA
d_call: TRBD2
j_call: TRBJ2-7
cdr3_aa: CASTQGRGGSNEQYF
cdr3_nt: TGTGCCAGCACCCAGGGGCGGGGGGGCTCCAACGAGCAGTACTTC

v_call: TRBV30
clone_size: NA
d_call: NA
j_call: TRBJ1-1
cdr3_aa: CAWSITENTEAFF
cdr3_nt: TGTGCCTGGAGCATCACAGAAAACACTGAAGCTTTCTTT

v_call: TRBV5-1
clone_size: NA
d_call: NA
j_call: TRBJ2-1
cdr3_aa: CASSLGDWMNEQFF
cdr3_nt: TGCGCCAGCAGCTTGGGGGACTGGATGAATGAGCAGTTCTTC

v_call: TRBV29-1
clone_size: NA
d_call: TRBD1
j_call: TRBJ2-2
cdr3_aa: CSVAGTGGPNTGELFF
cdr3_nt: TGCAGCGTCGCCGGGACAGGGGGACCGAACACCGGGGAGCTGTTTTTT

v_call: TRBV10-3
clone_size: NA
d_call: NA
j_call: TRBJ1-6
cdr3_aa: CAISDFPDNSPLHF
cdr3_nt: TGTGCCATCAGTGATTTCCCTGATAATTCACCCCTCCACTTT

v_call: TRBV18
clone_size: NA
d_call: NA
j_call: TRBJ2-7
cdr3_aa: CASSPRQGRSNEQYF
cdr3_nt: TGTGCCAGCTCACCACGCCAGGGTCGAAGTAACGAGCAGTACTTC

v_call: TRBV4-2
clone_size: once
d_call: NA
j_call: TRBJ1-1
cdr3_aa: CASSQPGRLDTEAFF
cdr3_nt: TGTGCCAGCAGCCAACCGGGGAGGTTAGACACTGAAGCTTTCTTT

v_call: TRBV29-1
clone_size: few
d_call: NA
j_call: TRBJ1-1
cdr3_aa: CSVALINTEAFF
cdr3_nt: TGCAGCGTAGCCCTTATCAACACTGAAGCTTTCTTT

v_call: TRBV7-9
clone_size: NA
d_call: NA
j_call: TRBJ2-6
cdr3_aa: CASSGGVVGANVLTF
cdr3_nt: TGTGCCAGCAGCGGAGGGGTAGTGGGGGCCAACGTCCTGACTTTC

v_call: TRBV7-3
clone_size: NA
d_call: TRBD1
j_call: TRBJ2-5
cdr3_aa: CASSPGQGIKTQYF
cdr3_nt: TGTGCCAGCAGCCCTGGACAGGGGATCAAGACCCAGTACTTC

v_call: TRBV2
clone_size: NA
d_call: NA
j_call: TRBJ2-3
cdr3_aa: CASSEDNTDTQYF
cdr3_nt: TGTGCCAGCAGTGAGGACAACACAGATACGCAGTATTTT

v_call: TRBV5-6
clone_size: once
d_call: NA
j_call: TRBJ1-5
cdr3_aa: CASSPGWSQPQHF
cdr3_nt: TGTGCCAGCAGCCCGGGATGGAGTCAGCCCCAGCATTTT

v_call: TRBV7-9
clone_size: NA
d_call: NA
j_call: TRBJ2-7
cdr3_aa: CASRGYRSPLGEQYF
cdr3_nt: TGTGCCAGCAGGGGATACAGGAGTCCCTTGGGCGAGCAGTACTTC

v_call: TRBV28
clone_size: NA
d_call: TRBD1
j_call: TRBJ2-3
cdr3_aa: CASSLLRGPPDTQYF
cdr3_nt: TGTGCCAGCAGTTTACTCAGGGGGCCCCCAGATACGCAGTATTTT

v_call: TRBV29-1
clone_size: once
d_call: TRBD2
j_call: TRBJ2-1
cdr3_aa: CSVEDRASGSGYNEQFF
cdr3_nt: TGCAGCGTTGAAGATAGGGCGAGCGGGAGCGGGTACAATGAGCAGTTCTTC

v_call: TRBV7-8
clone_size: NA
d_call: NA
j_call: TRBJ1-1
cdr3_aa: CASSFGQSTEAFF
cdr3_nt: TGTGCCAGCAGCTTTGGGCAGAGCACTGAAGCTTTCTTT

v_call: TRBV28
clone_size: once
d_call: NA
j_call: TRBJ1-2
cdr3_aa: CASSWAGGYTF
cdr3_nt: TGTGCCAGCTCGTGGGCTGGTGGCTACACCTTC

v_call: TRBV6-5
clone_size: NA
d_call: NA
j_call: TRBJ2-3
cdr3_aa: CASSYRGVDTQYF
cdr3_nt: TGTGCCAGCAGTTACCGAGGAGTGGATACGCAGTATTTT

v_call: TRBV12-5
clone_size: NA
d_call: TRBD2
j_call: TRBJ2-2
cdr3_aa: CASGSWTSGSESGGELFF
cdr3_nt: TGTGCTAGTGGTTCGTGGACTAGCGGGAGTGAAAGTGGCGGGGAGCTGTTTTTT

v_call: TRBV4-1
clone_size: once
d_call: TRBD1
j_call: TRBJ2-4
cdr3_aa: CASSQDRGFKNIQYF
cdr3_nt: TGCGCCAGCAGCCAAGACAGGGGGTTCAAAAACATTCAGTACTTC

v_call: TRBV7-9
clone_size: NA
d_call: TRBD2
j_call: TRBJ2-1
cdr3_aa: CASSPGTSGTSYNEQFF
cdr3_nt: TGTGCCAGCAGCCCCGGGACTAGCGGGACCTCCTACAATGAGCAGTTCTTC

v_call: TRBV11-3
clone_size: NA
d_call: NA
j_call: TRBJ1-1
cdr3_aa: CASSRGHPNTEAFF
cdr3_nt: TGTGCCAGCAGTCGAGGACACCCGAACACTGAAGCTTTCTTT

v_call: TRBV7-8
clone_size: NA
d_call: TRBD1
j_call: TRBJ1-1
cdr3_aa: CASSLDGTGTSSNTEAFF
cdr3_nt: TGTGCCAGCAGCTTAGACGGGACAGGGACCTCCTCAAACACTGAAGCTTTCTTT

v_call: TRBV28
clone_size: NA
d_call: TRBD1
j_call: TRBJ2-7
cdr3_aa: CASSRTGPYEQYF
cdr3_nt: TGTGCCAGCAGTCGGACAGGTCCCTACGAGCAGTACTTC

v_call: TRBV7-9
clone_size: NA
d_call: TRBD1
j_call: TRBJ1-4
cdr3_aa: CSSSPGQGYEKLFF
cdr3_nt: TGTTCCAGCAGCCCCGGACAGGGATATGAAAAACTGTTTTTT

v_call: TRBV14
clone_size: NA
d_call: TRBD1
j_call: TRBJ1-2
cdr3_aa: CASSSNRGNYGYTF
cdr3_nt: TGTGCCAGCAGTTCTAACAGGGGAAATTATGGCTACACCTTC

v_call: TRBV6-5
clone_size: once
d_call: TRBD2
j_call: TRBJ2-3
cdr3_aa: CASSSSSGSTDTQYF
cdr3_nt: TGTGCCAGCAGTTCGTCTAGCGGTAGCACAGATACGCAGTATTTT

v_call: TRBV6-5
clone_size: NA
d_call: TRBD1
j_call: TRBJ1-1
cdr3_aa: CASSYSGQGIEAFF
cdr3_nt: TGTGCCAGCAGTTACTCAGGACAGGGGATTGAAGCTTTCTTT

v_call: TRBV5-4
clone_size: NA
d_call: TRBD2
j_call: TRBJ2-5
cdr3_aa: CASMPSGGGETQYF
cdr3_nt: TGTGCCAGCATGCCTAGCGGGGGTGGCGAGACCCAGTACTTC

v_call: TRBV28
clone_size: NA
d_call: NA
j_call: TRBJ1-1
cdr3_aa: CASTGQTPGAFF
cdr3_nt: TGTGCCAGCACGGGACAAACACCGGGAGCTTTCTTT

v_call: TRBV29-1
clone_size: NA
d_call: TRBD1
j_call: TRBJ2-2
cdr3_aa: CSVFRTGTDTGELFF
cdr3_nt: TGCAGCGTTTTCCGGACAGGGACGGACACCGGGGAGCTGTTTTTT

v_call: TRBV28
clone_size: NA
d_call: NA
j_call: TRBJ2-3
cdr3_aa: CASSFPSQGSSTDTQYF
cdr3_nt: TGTGCCAGCAGTTTCCCCTCACAGGGATCTAGCACAGATACGCAGTATTTT

v_call: TRBV11-2
clone_size: NA
d_call: TRBD2
j_call: TRBJ2-1
cdr3_aa: CASSLWSGGHNEQFF
cdr3_nt: TGTGCCAGCAGCTTGTGGTCGGGGGGGCACAATGAGCAGTTCTTC

v_call: TRBV9
clone_size: once
d_call: NA
j_call: TRBJ2-3
cdr3_aa: CASSVGGEDTQYF
cdr3_nt: TGTGCCAGCAGCGTAGGAGGAGAAGATACGCAGTATTTT

v_call: TRBV18
clone_size: once
d_call: TRBD1
j_call: TRBJ1-1
cdr3_aa: CASSPGTGLNTEAFF
cdr3_nt: TGTGCCAGCTCACCAGGGACAGGGCTGAACACTGAAGCTTTCTTT

v_call: TRBV29-1
clone_size: NA
d_call: TRBD1
j_call: TRBJ2-4
cdr3_aa: CSVGGGTGKNIQYF
cdr3_nt: TGCAGCGTCGGTGGTGGGACAGGAAAAAACATTCAGTACTTC